This T cell receptor beta chain was identified in a study of PD-L1 blockade in urothelial cancer (dated by TCRdb to about 2017). Regarding the study in general: All patients started therapy around 2014 and received atezolizumab 1,200 mg intravenously every 3 weeks. Blood samples gave median yields of approximately 130,000 T cells and some 84,000 unique TCRs, along with a median clonality of approximately 0.08. Blood samples were analyzed at 3 weeks after treatment start (second dose) and at 6 weeks after treatment start. Patients had an ECOG performance status of 0 or 1 and had received between 0 and 3 prior chemotherapy regimens. About 90% of the roughly 29 patients were identified as males with urothelial cancer of bladder origin, and a prior smoking history was reported by 18 of 29 patients. Over 28 patients had pretreatment blood TCR-seq, some 24 had at least one posttreatment blood collection, and some 24 had tumor TCR-seq. In the same patients, pretreatment tumors underwent whole exome sequencing and RNA sequencing in addition to TCR sequencing. Somatic, immune and clinical correlates of response to PD-L1 blockade with atezolizumab in urothelial cancer were the focus of an exploratory multi-omic analysis. Durable clinical benefit meant progression-free survival longer than 6 months, and TCR features were also tested against progression-free and overall survival. Durable clinical benefit was achieved by nine patients but not by the remaining 20. Pretreatment tumor samples, along with matched peripheral blood collected serially before and after atezolizumab treatment, underwent TCR sequencing. Beyond this particular receptor, the publication reports: At 3 weeks after the start of treatment, tumor-associated TCR clones in peripheral blood had expanded more in patients with durable benefit (n of about 20, p = 0.022). Small sample size (n of about 29) and many exploratory analyses mean the results are intended to be hypothesis-generating. A pretreatment peripheral blood TCR clonality below the median was linked to improved progression-free and overall survival.

On this clone itself: Its antigen is not yet known. No much larger clone exists at a distance of one base, and base qualities are not known.

The sample's time point label is to be understood as: peripheral blood 6 weeks after treatment start. The cohort comprised about 30 patients with locally advanced or metastatic urothelial carcinoma treated at Memorial Sloan Kettering on a trial protocol. Peripheral blood mononuclear cells were collected pretreatment and during treatment, at between 1 and 8 total time points per patient. The Qiagen DNeasy Blood extraction kit was used to purify genomic DNA from total PBMCs and from tumor samples. PBMCs were collected pretreatment and during treatment, and were isolated and stored as previously described. Synthetic TCR analog templates were spiked into each PCR to estimate absolute template abundance from read counts. The immunoSEQ assay used bias-controlled V and J gene primers to amplify TCRbeta CDR3 regions from genomic DNA. Rearranged TCRbeta segments were sequenced at approximately 20X coverage. Concerning the study's data processing: Sequencing errors were corrected by clustering and CDR3s were annotated against IMGT to assign V, D and J genes. Only productive TCRbeta rearrangements were used in downstream analyses, excluding out-of-frame or stop-codon sequences. Clonality was calculated as one minus the Shannon entropy normalized by the log of the number of unique productive sequences. Clones differing between time points or between blood and tumor were identified by Fisher's exact test with Benjamini-Hochberg correction at adjusted p below 0.01. What TCRdb holds here is the immuneACCESS table cut down to in-frame rearrangements. Part of the clones is not present; checked against another copy, under half of the missing clones reflect an unresolved V gene, and the others are unexplained. That table gives V, J and clone size, and the DNA gave D and trimming. This sample lists roughly 45,000 clones; almost 85% were detected once. Together, the top ten hold roughly 13% of the sample.

The germline V gene specifies MNHEY as CDR1 and SVGAGI as CDR2. V drops 5 bases and J drops 8 bases, leaving 15 bases in between. The CDR3 contains 13 residues, cysteine and phenylalanine counted. The CDR3 DNA has 39 bases and is translated from base 1. Here the sequenced sample was PBMCs, taken around atezolizumab (anti-PD-L1) treatment. The chain employs TRBV6-5 and TRBJ1-2, with TRBD1 perhaps the D gene, on 6 matching bases. The clonotype originates from a man between 60 and 70 years old with urothelial cancer. In nucleotides, the sequence is TGTGCCAGCAGTAAAACAGGGTTGCAAGGCTACACCTTC. Its protein product is CASSKTGLQGYTF.